This TCR beta chain was found in a study of shared T cell receptors in the human thymus. Per germline, CDR1 SGHDN and CDR2 FVKESK. V was pared by 3 bases and J by 6 bases, with 4 bases of the junction left unmatched. The CDR3 totals 13 residues. Some clones are missing from TCRdb's copy, which holds only in-frame ones; the method was immunoSEQ multiplex PCR. The sample lists some 720,000 clones; more than 75% were seen once. The sample also formed part of further work on human thymus T cells. That source adds: There appeared to be biased usage of V and J genes in thymic and blood repertoires.

This sequence joins TRBV14 and TRBJ2-7; 8 bases align to TRBD2. Sample: thymocytes. This TCR derives from a boy less than two years old with a congenital heart defect. This CDR3 is CASSHLSGIEQYF. CDR3 DNA: TGTGCCAGCAGCCACCTTAGCGGGATCGAGCAGTACTTC.